The rows below give T cell receptor beta chains drawn from one sample of a study of brain T cells in children with intractable seizures. Only in-frame clones appear in the TCRdb table, and some are missing; sequencing was by immunoSEQ multiplex PCR. Counted here are 340,000 or so clones, more than 85% occurring once; the ten biggest clones make up around 5%. Sequenced here: peripheral blood, sampled 4 to 5 months after surgery. The source is a boy under two years old with tuberous sclerosis and intractable seizures. Both conserved end residues are trimmed from each CDR3.

V | CDR3
TRBV10-3 | AISDYRAIRGYT
TRBV4-1 | ASNSVPKLTGTGYYGYT
TRBV7-2 | ASSLEGPGADTQY
TRBV15 | ATSRVSGNTEAF
TRBV27 | ATALAMGLVYEQY
TRBV10-3 | AISGQSRNEQF
TRBV6-6 | ASSSDRVTDVTEAF
TRBV2 | ASRDRGVTDTQY
TRBV30 | AWSAGQGVHEQY
TRBV7-2 | ASSLDASEGNEQF
TRBV5-5 | ASSAYGTANTGELF
TRBV5-5 | ASRRGAPESGNTIY